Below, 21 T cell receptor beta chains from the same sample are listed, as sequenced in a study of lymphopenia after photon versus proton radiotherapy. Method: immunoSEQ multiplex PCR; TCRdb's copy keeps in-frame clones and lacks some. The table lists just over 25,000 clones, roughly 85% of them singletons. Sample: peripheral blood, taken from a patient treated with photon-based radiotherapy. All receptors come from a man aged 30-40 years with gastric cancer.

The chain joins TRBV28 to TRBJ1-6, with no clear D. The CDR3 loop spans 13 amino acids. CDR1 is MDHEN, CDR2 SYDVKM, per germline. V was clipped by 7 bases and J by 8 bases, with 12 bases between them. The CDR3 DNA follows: TGTGCCAGCATCGCGCATCGGGATTCACCCCTCCACTTT. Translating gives CASIAHRDSPLHF.

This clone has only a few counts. CDR3 protein: CASSPEVQGDTQYF. The CDR3 bases are TGTGCCAGCAGCCCGGAAGTACAAGGAGATACGCAGTATTTT. V is TRBV7-3 and J is TRBJ2-3; D is undetermined. The germline CDR1 and CDR2 sequences are SGHTA and FQGTGA. The CDR3 has 14 residues. Trimming pared 5 bases from V and 5 bases from J, leaving 14 bases between.

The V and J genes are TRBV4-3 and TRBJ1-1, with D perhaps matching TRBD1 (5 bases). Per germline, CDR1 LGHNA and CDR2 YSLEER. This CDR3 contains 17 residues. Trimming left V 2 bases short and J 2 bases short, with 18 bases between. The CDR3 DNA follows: TGCGCCAGCAGCCAATTTGGGTCGCGCAGGGACAACACTGAAGCTTTCTTT. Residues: CASSQFGSRRDNTEAFF.

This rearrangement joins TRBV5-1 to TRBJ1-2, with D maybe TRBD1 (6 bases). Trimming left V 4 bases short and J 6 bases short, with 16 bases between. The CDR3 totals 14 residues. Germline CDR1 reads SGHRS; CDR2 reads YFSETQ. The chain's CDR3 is CASSRNREEDGYTF. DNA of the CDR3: TGCGCCAGCAGCCGAAACAGGGAGGAGGATGGCTACACCTTC. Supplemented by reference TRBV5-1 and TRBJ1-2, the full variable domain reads KAGVTQTPRYLIKTRGQQVTLSCSPISGHRSVSWYQQTPGQGLQFLFEYFSETQRNKGNFPGRFSGRQFSNSRSEMNVSTLELGDSALYLCASSRNREEDGYTFGSGTRLTVV.

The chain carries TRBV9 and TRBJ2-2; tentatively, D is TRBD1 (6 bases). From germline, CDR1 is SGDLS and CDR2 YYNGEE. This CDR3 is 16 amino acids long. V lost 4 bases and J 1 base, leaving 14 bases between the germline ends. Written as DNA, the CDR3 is TGTGCCAGCAGCCCCGAAGGGGGAGAGAACACCGGGGAGCTGTTTTTT. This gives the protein CASSPEGGENTGELFF.

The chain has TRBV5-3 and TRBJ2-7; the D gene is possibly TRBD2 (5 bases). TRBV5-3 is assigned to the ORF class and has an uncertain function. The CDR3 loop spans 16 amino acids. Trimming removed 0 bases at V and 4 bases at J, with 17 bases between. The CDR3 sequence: CARSLGAREVMYEQYF. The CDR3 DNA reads TGTGCCAGAAGCTTGGGGGCCCGGGAAGTTATGTACGAGCAGTACTTC.

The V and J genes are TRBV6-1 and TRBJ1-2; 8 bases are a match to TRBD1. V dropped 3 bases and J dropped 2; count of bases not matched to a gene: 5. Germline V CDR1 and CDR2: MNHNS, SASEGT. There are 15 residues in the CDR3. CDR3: CASSDGGTGNYGYTF. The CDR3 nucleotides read TGTGCCAGCAGTGATGGGGGGACAGGAAACTATGGCTACACCTTC.

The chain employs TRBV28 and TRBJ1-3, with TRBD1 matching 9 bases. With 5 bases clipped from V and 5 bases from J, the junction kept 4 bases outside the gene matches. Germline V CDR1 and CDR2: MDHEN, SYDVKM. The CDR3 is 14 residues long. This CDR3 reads CASSKGQGRNTIYF. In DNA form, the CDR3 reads TGTGCCAGCAGTAAGGGACAGGGAAGAAACACCATATATTTT.

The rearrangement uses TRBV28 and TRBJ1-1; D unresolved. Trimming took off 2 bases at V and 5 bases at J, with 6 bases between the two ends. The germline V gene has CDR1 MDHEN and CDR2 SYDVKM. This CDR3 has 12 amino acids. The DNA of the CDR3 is TGTGCCAGCAGTTTAAGGGATACTGAAGCTTTCTTT. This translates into CASSLRDTEAFF.

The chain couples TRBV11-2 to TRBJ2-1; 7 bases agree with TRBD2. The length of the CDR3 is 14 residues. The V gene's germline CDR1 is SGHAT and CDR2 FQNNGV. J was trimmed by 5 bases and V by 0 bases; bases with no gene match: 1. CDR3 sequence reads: CASSLDGGDNEQFF. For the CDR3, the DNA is TGTGCCAGCAGCTTAGATGGGGGGGACAATGAGCAGTTCTTC.

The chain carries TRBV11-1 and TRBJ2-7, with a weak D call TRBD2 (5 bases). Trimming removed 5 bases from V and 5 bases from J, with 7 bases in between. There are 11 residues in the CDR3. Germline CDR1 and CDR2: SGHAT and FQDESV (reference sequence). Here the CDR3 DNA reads TGTGCCAGCAGCCACGGGGACGAGCAGTACTTC. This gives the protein CASSHGDEQYF.

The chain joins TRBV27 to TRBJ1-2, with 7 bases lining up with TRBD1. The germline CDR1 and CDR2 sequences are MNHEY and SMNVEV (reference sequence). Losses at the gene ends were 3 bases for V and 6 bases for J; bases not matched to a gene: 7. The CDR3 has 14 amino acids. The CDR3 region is CASSFGQGVDGYTF. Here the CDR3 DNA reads TGTGCCAGCAGTTTTGGGCAGGGGGTGGATGGCTACACCTTC.

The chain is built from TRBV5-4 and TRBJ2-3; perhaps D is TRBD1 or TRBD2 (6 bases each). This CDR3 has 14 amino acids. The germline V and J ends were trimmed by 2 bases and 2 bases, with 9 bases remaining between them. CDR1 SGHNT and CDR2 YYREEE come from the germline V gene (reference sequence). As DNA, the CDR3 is TGTGCCAGCAGCTTCGGGGGCCTCACAGATACGCAGTATTTT. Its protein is CASSFGGLTDTQYF.

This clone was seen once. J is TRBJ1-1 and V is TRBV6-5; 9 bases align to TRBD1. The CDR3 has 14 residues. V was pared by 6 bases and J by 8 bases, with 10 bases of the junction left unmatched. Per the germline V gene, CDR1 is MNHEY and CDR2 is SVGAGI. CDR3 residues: CASSLRQGEGEAFF. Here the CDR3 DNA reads TGTGCCAGCAGCCTTAGACAGGGGGAAGGAGAAGCTTTCTTT.

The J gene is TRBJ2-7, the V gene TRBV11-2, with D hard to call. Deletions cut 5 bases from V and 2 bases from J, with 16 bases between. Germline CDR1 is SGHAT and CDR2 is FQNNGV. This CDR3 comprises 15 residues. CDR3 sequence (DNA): TGTGCCAGCAGCATTAGGGCCTTGGGAACCTACGAGCAGTACTTC. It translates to CASSIRALGTYEQYF.

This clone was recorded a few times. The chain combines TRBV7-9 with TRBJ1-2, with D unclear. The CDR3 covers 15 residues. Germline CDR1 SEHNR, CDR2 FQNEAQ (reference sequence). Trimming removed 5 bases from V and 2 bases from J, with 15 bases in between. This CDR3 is CASSPTGYGNYGYTF. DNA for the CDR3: TGTGCCAGCAGCCCTACGGGGTACGGAAACTATGGCTACACCTTC.

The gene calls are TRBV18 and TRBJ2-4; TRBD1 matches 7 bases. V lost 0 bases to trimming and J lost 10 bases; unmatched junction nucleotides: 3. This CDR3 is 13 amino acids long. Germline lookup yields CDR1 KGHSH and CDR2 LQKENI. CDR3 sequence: CASSPPPGGIQYF. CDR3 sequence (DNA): TGTGCCAGCTCACCACCTCCAGGGGGAATTCAGTACTTC.

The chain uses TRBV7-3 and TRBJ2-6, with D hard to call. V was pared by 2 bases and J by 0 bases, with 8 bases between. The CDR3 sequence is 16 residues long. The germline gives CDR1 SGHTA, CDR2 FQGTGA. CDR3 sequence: CASSLSVGSGANVLTF. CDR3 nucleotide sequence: TGTGCCAGCAGCTTATCGGTCGGCTCTGGGGCCAACGTCCTGACTTTC. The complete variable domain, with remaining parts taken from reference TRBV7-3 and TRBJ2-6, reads GAGVSQTPSNKVTEKGKYVELRCDPISGHTALYWYRQSLGQGPEFLIYFQGTGAADDSGLPNDRFFAVRPEGSVSTLKIQRTERGDSAVYLCASSLSVGSGANVLTFGAGSRLTVL.

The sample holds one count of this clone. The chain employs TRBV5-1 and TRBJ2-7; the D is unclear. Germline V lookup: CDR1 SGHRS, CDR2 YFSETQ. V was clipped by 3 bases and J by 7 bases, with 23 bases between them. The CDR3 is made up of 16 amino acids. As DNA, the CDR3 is TGCGCCAGCAGCTCTACACCGGCCCCTATGGTGACGGAGCAGTACTTC. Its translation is CASSSTPAPMVTEQYF.

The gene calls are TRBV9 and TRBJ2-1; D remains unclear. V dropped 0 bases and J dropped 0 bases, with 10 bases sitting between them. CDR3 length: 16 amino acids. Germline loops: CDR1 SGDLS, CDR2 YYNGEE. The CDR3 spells CASSVDPSISYNEQFF. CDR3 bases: TGTGCCAGCAGCGTAGATCCTAGTATCTCCTACAATGAGCAGTTCTTC.

The CDR3 sequence: CASSSDSSETQYF. The CDR3 nucleotides read TGCGCCAGCAGCTCAGATAGCTCGGAGACCCAGTACTTC. The genes are TRBV4-3 and TRBJ2-5; unclear D gene. The germline V gene encodes CDR1 LGHNA and CDR2 YSLEER. The V end lost 5 bases, the J end lost 5 bases, and 12 bases lay between the germline ends. The CDR3 has 13 residues.